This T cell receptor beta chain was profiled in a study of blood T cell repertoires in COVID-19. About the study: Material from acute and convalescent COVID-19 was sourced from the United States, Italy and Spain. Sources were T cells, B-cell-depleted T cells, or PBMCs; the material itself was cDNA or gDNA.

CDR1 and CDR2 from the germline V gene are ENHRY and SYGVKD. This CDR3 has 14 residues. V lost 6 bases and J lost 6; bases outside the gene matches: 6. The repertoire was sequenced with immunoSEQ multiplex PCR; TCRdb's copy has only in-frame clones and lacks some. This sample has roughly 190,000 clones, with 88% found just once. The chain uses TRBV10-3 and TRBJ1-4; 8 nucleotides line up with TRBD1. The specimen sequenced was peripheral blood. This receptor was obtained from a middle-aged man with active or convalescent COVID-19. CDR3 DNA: TGTGCCATCAGCCGGGACAGGTTTGATGAAAAACTGTTTTTT. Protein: CAISRDRFDEKLFF.